This TCR beta chain originates from a study of shared clonotypes between healthy human individuals. Study results and limitations: The sharing of about 5% of naive CD4 clonotypes was seen across a few donors.

The study drew its donors from healthy HIV-negative adults without recent acute infections or vaccinations. Those who donated, Caucasian adults without exception, all lived in Nashville, Tennessee. Clones were read by immunoSEQ multiplex PCR, and TCRdb kept only the in-frame ones, dropping some. In the table there are over a million clones, 78% of which are singletons. This clone was recorded once. Its antigen is as yet unknown. The CDR3 is 15 residues long. V shed 8 bases, J shed 5 bases, and the junction held 9 bases outside the gene matches. Germline loops: CDR1 KGHSH, CDR2 LQKENI. The TCR sequence derives from a man younger than 30 in good health. Some clones in this sample may be carry-over from other donors' samples. The chain has TRBV18 and TRBJ1-2, with 12 nucleotides matching TRBD1. Specimen: memory CD4+ T cells from PBMCs. The sample's subset: CD45RA-negative fraction. CDR3 protein: CASTGTGGVKYGYTF. For the CDR3, the DNA is TGTGCCAGCACTGGGACAGGGGGCGTTAAGTATGGCTACACCTTC.